This TCR beta chain was observed in a study of early T cells in non-severe SARS-CoV-2 infection. Study information: Alpha and beta chains were unpaired, from unsorted whole-blood bulk RNA. Whole-study results and caveats: Missing private and CD4 specificities, VDJdb matching favored anti-spike CD8 responses.

Each cDNA molecule carried a unique molecular identifier. MiXCR, run by TCRdb on the 5' RACE reads, gives a single entry per CDR3 protein. The sample yields about 23,000 distinct CDR3 sequences, around 5% seen once. Between the trimmed V and J ends, which lost 5 bases and 10 bases, there was a span of 9 bases. This CDR3 comprises 11 residues. Germline CDR1 and CDR2: SGHTA and FQGNSA. By share, this clonotype ranks as large (0.1 to 1%). Its specificity is not known. The source material was whole blood. The chain has TRBV7-2 and TRBJ2-1; D unclear. This TCR derives from an adult who was a healthcare worker with PCR-confirmed SARS-CoV-2 infection or an uninfected control (not recorded which). The CDR3 is CASSPGREQFF. CDR3 sequence (DNA): TGTGCCAGCAGCCCCGGAAGGGAGCAGTTCTTC.